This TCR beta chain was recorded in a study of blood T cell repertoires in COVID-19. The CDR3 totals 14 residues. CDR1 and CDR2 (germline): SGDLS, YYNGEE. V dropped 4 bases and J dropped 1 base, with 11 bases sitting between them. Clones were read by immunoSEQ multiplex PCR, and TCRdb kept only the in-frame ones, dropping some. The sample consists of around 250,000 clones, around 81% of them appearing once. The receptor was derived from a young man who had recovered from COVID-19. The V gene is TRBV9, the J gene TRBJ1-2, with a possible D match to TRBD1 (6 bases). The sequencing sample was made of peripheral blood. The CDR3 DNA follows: TGTGCCAGCAGCAGGGACACGAGTAACTATGGCTACACCTTC. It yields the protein CASSRDTSNYGYTF.